This T cell receptor beta chain was identified during a study of cytomegalovirus exposure and HLA in healthy donors. About this clone itself: Its specificity is unknown.

Germline CDR1 reads LNHNV; CDR2 reads YYDKDF (reference sequence). The length of the CDR3 is 14 residues. V lost 4 bases to trimming and J lost 6 bases; unmatched junction nucleotides: 7. PCR primers comprised 60 Vbeta and 13 Jbeta primers. Assay: immunoSEQ multiplex PCR; the TCRdb copy retains only in-frame clones and omits some. This sample lists about 59,000 clones; its ten largest clones have approximately 5%. Study findings and constraints: Clonal expansion, a later analysis showed, was greater in HLA-associated TCR beta chains than in equally common others. Presence/absence results assume similar sequencing depth per donor, which may not hold. Rarity characterized most TCR sequences, yet some public TCRs appeared in many donors.

The rearrangement links TRBV15 to TRBJ1-1; 8 bases are a match to TRBD1. The receptor comes from a man younger than 40 in good health and CMV-seropositive. Sequences were obtained from PBMCs. CDR3 nucleotide sequence: TGTGCCACCAGCATTTCAGGGGGCGAGTCTGAAGCTTTCTTT. Its protein product is CATSISGGESEAFF.